These 17 T cell receptor beta chains share one sample of origin, sequenced in a study of early T cells in non-severe SARS-CoV-2 infection. MiXCR was run by TCRdb on the 5' RACE reads, yielding one entry per CDR3 protein. This sample has approximately 62,000 distinct CDR3 sequences, with under 15% found just once. Material for sequencing was whole blood. The receptors stem from an adult who was a healthcare worker with PCR-confirmed SARS-CoV-2 infection or an uninfected control (not recorded which).

Many counts were recorded for this clonotype. V gene TRBV19 combines with J gene TRBJ1-6; D call uncertain. Trimming shortened V by 6 bases and J by 7 bases, and 7 bases separated the two germline ends. The CDR3 contains 12 residues. Germline CDR1 reads LNHDA; CDR2 reads SQIVND (reference sequence). The CDR3 region is CASRVGNSPLHF. DNA of the CDR3: TGTGCCAGTAGGGTCGGGAATTCACCCCTCCACTTT.

This clonotype was detected only a few times. The chain is built from TRBV18 and TRBJ2-2; no reliable D call. The ends were cut back, 2 bases at V and 0 bases at J, with 10 bases in the middle. Germline loops: CDR1 KGHSH, CDR2 LQKENI. The CDR3 is 16 amino acids. CDR3 nucleotide sequence: TGTGCCAGCTCACCAAAGGTGTACCCGAACACCGGGGAGCTGTTTTTT. It specifies CASSPKVYPNTGELFF.

This clonotype was counted a few times. The rearrangement uses TRBV14 and TRBJ1-6; D is unresolved. The CDR3 loop spans 16 amino acids. V lost 4 bases, J lost 4 bases, and 14 bases lay in between. CDR1 SGHDN and CDR2 FVKESK come from the germline V gene. DNA of the CDR3: TGTGCCAGCAGCCCAGTCGGGGTCCCGTATAATTCACCCCTCCACTTT. Protein sequence: CASSPVGVPYNSPLHF.

Comment on this clonotype: The germline gene is not matched at one end of the junction; a read error may be the cause. The J gene is TRBJ2-2, the V gene TRBV23-1; D might be TRBD2 (7 bases). TRBV23-1 is recorded as an ORF, its role being uncertain. This CDR3 is built from 15 residues. The CDR3: CTSRHRAGTTGELFF. The CDR3 DNA reads as TGCACCAGCAGACATAGAGCGGGGACAACCGGGGAGCTGTTTTTT.

This chain links TRBV11-2 with TRBJ1-4; no reliable D call. V lost 5 bases and J lost 8, with 15 bases in between. The CDR3 extends over 14 amino acids. Per the germline V gene, CDR1 is SGHAT and CDR2 is FQNNGV. The CDR3: CASSPSRVGEKLFF. The CDR3 coding sequence is TGTGCCAGCAGCCCCTCTCGGGTCGGGGAAAAACTGTTTTTT.

This clonotype was found a few times. The rearrangement uses TRBV12-3 or TRBV12-4 and TRBJ1-1; D uncertain. V lost 3 bases to trimming and J lost 5 bases, with 10 bases between them. The CDR3 is 13 amino acids. CDR3 DNA sequence: TGTGCCAGCAGTTTTGGAGGGAGTACTGAAGCTTTCTTT. Protein: CASSFGGSTEAFF.

The rearrangement links TRBV6-1 to TRBJ1-2; perhaps TRBD1 as D (6 bases). The V end lost 5 bases, the J end lost 1 base, and 20 bases lay between the germline ends. The CDR3 is 17 amino acids. The germline V gene has CDR1 MNHNS and CDR2 SASEGT. This CDR3 reads CASSPYPGTPDNYGYTF. The DNA of the CDR3 is TGTGCCAGCAGTCCGTACCCGGGGACACCAGATAACTATGGCTACACCTTC.

This clonotype was seen many times. The chain links TRBV13 to TRBJ1-1; 7 nucleotides align to TRBD1. Germline lookup yields CDR1 PRHDT and CDR2 FYEKMQ (reference sequence). The CDR3 is 14 amino acids. V was clipped by 5 bases and J by 3 bases; unmatched bases: 6. CDR3 protein: CASSIPGQDTEAFF. The CDR3 nucleotides read TGTGCCAGCAGCATCCCAGGACAGGACACTGAAGCTTTCTTT.

Of note for this clonotype: A much more abundant neighbour one base away suggests this may be a read error. The J gene is TRBJ2-7, the V gene TRBV12-3 or TRBV12-4; D possibly corresponds to TRBD1 (6 bases). The CDR3 extends over 15 amino acids. V was pared by 4 bases and J by 1 base, with 14 bases between. The CDR3 spells CASSSRQDGSYEQYF. In nucleotides, the CDR3 is TGTGCCAGCAGTTCGAGACAGGATGGGTCCTACGAGCAGTACTTC.

The chain employs TRBV18 and TRBJ2-1; perhaps TRBD2 as D (5 bases). The CDR3 length is 12 residues. The germline gives CDR1 KGHSH, CDR2 LQKENI. The CDR3 reads CASGFQDGEQFF. CDR3 sequence (DNA): TGTGCTTCGGGATTCCAAGATGGTGAGCAGTTCTTC.

The rearrangement joins TRBV28 to TRBJ2-5, with D unclear. This CDR3 is built from 15 residues. Germline V CDR1 and CDR2: MDHEN, SYDVKM. With 7 bases removed from V and 5 bases from J, the gap between germline ends came to 20 bases. The CDR3 nucleotides read TGTGCCAGCACCCCGGTGCCCTTACTCCGGGAGACCCAGTACTTC. Translating it yields CASTPVPLLRETQYF.

The V call is TRBV28, the J call TRBJ2-6; maybe TRBD2 (6 bases). Looked up from germline, CDR1 is MDHEN and CDR2 is SYDVKM. Trimming shortened V by 8 bases and J by 4 bases, and 6 bases separated the two germline ends. The CDR3 spans 12 residues. The DNA of the CDR3 is TGTGCCAGCGGAGGGGGGGCCAACGTCCTGACTTTC. Translation gives CASGGGANVLTF.

This clonotype was seen ten or more times. The genes are TRBV27 and TRBJ1-5, with 7 bases lining up with TRBD1. Trimming removed 0 bases from V and 7 bases from J; junction bases left unmatched: 6. The CDR3 totals 15 residues. Germline loops: CDR1 MNHEY, CDR2 SMNVEV (reference sequence). CDR3 bases: TGTGCCAGCAGTTTATCCTACAGGGGCGGGCAGCCCCAGCATTTT. Amino acids: CASSLSYRGGQPQHF.

The table lists this clonotype with a few counts. This chain links TRBV7-8 with TRBJ2-1, with a weak D call TRBD1 (5 bases). The CDR3 length is 15 residues. V was pared by 5 bases and J by 12 bases, with 23 bases between. CDR1 SGHVS and CDR2 FQNEAQ come from the germline V gene. CDR3 sequence reads: CASSPDRGVVLVQFF. The CDR3 region has the DNA TGTGCCAGCAGCCCCGACAGAGGAGTTGTTTTGGTGCAGTTCTTC.

This clonotype was found many times. The rearrangement uses TRBV6-4 and TRBJ2-6; TRBD1 aligns across 10 bases. The CDR3 runs to 16 residues. V shed 4 bases and J 0 bases; nucleotides not matched to a gene: 0. The V gene's germline CDR1 is MRHNA and CDR2 SNTAGT. CDR3 bases: TGTGCCAGCAGTGGGACAGGGGGCTCTGGGGCCAACGTCCTGACTTTC. This gives the protein CASSGTGGSGANVLTF.

This clonotype was counted a few times. This chain connects TRBV20-1 to TRBJ1-4; TRBD1 matches at 8 bases. This CDR3 contains 12 residues. V lost 3 bases, J lost 8 bases, and 2 bases stayed unmatched. The germline CDR1 and CDR2 sequences are DFQATT and SNEGSKA (reference sequence). The CDR3 coding sequence is TGCAGTGCTAGCAGGGGGCAGGAAAAACTGTTTTTT. This codes for CSASRGQEKLFF.

V usage is TRBV6-2 or TRBV6-3 and J usage is TRBJ2-1, with a possible D match to TRBD2 (5 bases). The germline V gene encodes CDR1 MNHEY and CDR2 SVGEGT. The ends were cut back, 0 bases at V and 1 base at J, with 10 bases in the middle. This CDR3 has 16 residues. DNA for the CDR3: TGTGCCAGCAGTTACTCGGGGAGAGGTTCCTACAATGAGCAGTTCTTC. It translates to CASSYSGRGSYNEQFF.